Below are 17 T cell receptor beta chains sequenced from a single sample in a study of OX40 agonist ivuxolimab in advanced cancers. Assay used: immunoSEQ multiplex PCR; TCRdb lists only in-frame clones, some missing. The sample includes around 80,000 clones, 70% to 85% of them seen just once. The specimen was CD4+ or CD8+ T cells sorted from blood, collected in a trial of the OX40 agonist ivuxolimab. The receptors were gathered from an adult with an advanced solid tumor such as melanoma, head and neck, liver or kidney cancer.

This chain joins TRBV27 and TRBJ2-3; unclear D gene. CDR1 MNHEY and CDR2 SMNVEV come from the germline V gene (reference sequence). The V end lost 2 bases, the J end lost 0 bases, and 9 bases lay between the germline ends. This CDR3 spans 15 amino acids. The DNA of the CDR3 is TGTGCCAGCAGTTTAAAGGGTGCTAGCACAGATACGCAGTATTTT. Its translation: CASSLKGASTDTQYF.

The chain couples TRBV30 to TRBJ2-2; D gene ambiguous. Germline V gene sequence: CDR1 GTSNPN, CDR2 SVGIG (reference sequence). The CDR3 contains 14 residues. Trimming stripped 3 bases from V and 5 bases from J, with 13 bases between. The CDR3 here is CAWSQLTQTGELFF. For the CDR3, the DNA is TGTGCCTGGAGCCAGTTGACCCAAACCGGGGAGCTGTTTTTT.

DNA for the CDR3: TGTGCCAGTAGTATCGGTAGCGGGAGCTCCTACAATGAGCAGTTCTTC. As protein: CASSIGSGSSYNEQFF. The V and J genes are TRBV19 and TRBJ2-1, with 9 bases that match TRBD2. Germline values: CDR1 LNHDA, CDR2 SQIVND (reference sequence). V lost 3 bases and J lost 0; bases outside the gene matches: 3. CDR3 length: 16 amino acids.

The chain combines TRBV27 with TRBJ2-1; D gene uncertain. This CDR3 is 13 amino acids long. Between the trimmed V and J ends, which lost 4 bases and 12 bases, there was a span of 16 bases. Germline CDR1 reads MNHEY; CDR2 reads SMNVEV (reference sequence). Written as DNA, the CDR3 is TGTGCCAGCAGTTCCCGATTCGAAATGATGCAGTTCTTC. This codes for CASSSRFEMMQFF.

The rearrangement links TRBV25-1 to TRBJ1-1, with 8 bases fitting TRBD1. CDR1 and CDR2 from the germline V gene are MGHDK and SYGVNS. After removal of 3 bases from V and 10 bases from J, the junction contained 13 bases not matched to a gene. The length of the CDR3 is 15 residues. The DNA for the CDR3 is TGTGCCAGCAGTGACGACAGGGGCGTAAGTGCTGGAGCTTTCTTT. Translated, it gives CASSDDRGVSAGAFF.

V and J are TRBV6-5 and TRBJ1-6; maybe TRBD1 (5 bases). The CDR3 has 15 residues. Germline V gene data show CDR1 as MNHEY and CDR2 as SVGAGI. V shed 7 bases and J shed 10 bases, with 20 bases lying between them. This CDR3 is CASKLGQGLGSPLHF. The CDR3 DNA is TGTGCCAGCAAGCTAGGGCAGGGTCTTGGGTCACCCCTCCACTTT.

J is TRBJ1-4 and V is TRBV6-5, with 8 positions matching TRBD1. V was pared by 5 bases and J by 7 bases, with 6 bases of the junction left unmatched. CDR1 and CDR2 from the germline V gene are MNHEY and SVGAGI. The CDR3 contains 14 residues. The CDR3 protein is CASSPTGTGEKLFF. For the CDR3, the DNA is TGTGCCAGCAGTCCCACAGGGACAGGTGAAAAACTGTTTTTT.

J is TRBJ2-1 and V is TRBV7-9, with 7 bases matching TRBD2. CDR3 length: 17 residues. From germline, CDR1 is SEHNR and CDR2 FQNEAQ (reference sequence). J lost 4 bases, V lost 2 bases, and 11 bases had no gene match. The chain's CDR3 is CASSLTSAAPLYNEQFF. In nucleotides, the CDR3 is TGTGCCAGCAGCTTAACTAGCGCGGCCCCCCTATACAATGAGCAGTTCTTC.

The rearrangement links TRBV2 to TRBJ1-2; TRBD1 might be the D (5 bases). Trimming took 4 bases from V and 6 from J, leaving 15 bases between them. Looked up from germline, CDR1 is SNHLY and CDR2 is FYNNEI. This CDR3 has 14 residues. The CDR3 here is CASSAQGMGDGYTF. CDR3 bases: TGTGCCAGCAGTGCTCAGGGTATGGGGGATGGCTACACCTTC.

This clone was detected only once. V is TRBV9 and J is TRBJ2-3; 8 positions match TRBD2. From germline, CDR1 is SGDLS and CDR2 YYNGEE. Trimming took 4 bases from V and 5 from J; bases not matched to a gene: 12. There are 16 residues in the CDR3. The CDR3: CASSILPGGQEDTQYF. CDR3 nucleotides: TGTGCCAGCAGCATCCTCCCGGGAGGGCAGGAAGATACGCAGTATTTT.

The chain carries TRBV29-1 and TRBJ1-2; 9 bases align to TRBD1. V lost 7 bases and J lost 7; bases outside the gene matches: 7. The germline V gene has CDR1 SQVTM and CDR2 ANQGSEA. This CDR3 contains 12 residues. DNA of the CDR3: TGCAGCGCAAGACAGGGGGATGGTGGCTACACCTTC. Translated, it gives CSARQGDGGYTF.

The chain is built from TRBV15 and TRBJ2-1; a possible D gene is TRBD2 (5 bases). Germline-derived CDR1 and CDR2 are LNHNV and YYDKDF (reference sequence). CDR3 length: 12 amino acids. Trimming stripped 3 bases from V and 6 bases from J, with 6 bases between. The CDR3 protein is CATSSGLNEQFF. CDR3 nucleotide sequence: TGTGCCACCAGCAGTGGACTCAATGAGCAGTTCTTC.

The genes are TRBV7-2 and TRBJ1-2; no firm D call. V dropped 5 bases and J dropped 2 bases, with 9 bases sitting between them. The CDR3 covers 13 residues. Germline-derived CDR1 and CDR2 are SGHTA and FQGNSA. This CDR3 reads CASSATENYGYTF. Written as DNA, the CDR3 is TGTGCCAGCAGCGCTACAGAGAACTATGGCTACACCTTC.

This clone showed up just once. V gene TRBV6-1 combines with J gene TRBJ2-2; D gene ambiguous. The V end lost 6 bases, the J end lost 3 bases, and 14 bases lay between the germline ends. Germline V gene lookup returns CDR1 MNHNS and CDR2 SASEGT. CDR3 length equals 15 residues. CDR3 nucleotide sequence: TGTGCCAGCAGGGACGTAGGGCGTGACACCGGGGAGCTGTTTTTT. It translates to CASRDVGRDTGELFF.

CDR3 nucleotides: TGCGCCAGCAGCTTTGTGGGAAACACTGAAGCTTTCTTT. Translated, it gives CASSFVGNTEAFF. The chain combines TRBV5-1 with TRBJ1-1; the D is unclear. Trimming left V 2 bases short and J 2 bases short, with 7 bases between. This CDR3 region has 13 residues. Germline CDR1 SGHRS, CDR2 YFSETQ.

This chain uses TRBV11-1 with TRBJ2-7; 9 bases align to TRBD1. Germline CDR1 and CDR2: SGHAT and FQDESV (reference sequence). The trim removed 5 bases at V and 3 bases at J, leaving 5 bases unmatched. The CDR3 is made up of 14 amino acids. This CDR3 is CASSGQGRGYEQYF. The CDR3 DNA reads TGTGCCAGCAGCGGACAGGGGAGAGGCTACGAGCAGTACTTC. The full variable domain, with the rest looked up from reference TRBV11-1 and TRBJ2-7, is EAEVAQSPRYKITEKSQAVAFWCDPISGHATLYWYRQILGQGPELLVQFQDESVVDDSQLPKDRFSAERLKGVDSTLKIQPAELGDSAMYLCASSGQGRGYEQYFGPGTRLTVT.

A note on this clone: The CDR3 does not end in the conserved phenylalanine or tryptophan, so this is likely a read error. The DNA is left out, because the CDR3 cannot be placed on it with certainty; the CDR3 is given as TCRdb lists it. This chain's CDR3 is CASSAAWT. The chain links TRBV21-1 to TRBJ2-7; the table gives TRBD1 as D, unverified against the DNA. TRBV21-1 has pseudogene status. The CDR3 numbers 8 amino acids, ends counted.